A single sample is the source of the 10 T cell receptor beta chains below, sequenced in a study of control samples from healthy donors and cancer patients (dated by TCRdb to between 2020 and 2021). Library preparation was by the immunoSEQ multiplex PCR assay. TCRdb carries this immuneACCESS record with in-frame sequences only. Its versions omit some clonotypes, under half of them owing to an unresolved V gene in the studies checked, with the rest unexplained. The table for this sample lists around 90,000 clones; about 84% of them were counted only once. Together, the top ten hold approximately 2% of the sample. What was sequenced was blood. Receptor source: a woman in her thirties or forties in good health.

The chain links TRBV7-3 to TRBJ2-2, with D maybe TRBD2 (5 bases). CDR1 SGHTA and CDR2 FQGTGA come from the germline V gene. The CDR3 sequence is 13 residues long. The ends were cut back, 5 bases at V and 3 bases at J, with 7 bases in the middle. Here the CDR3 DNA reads TGTGCCAGCAGCCTTAGCGACACCGGGGAGCTGTTTTTT. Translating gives CASSLSDTGELFF.

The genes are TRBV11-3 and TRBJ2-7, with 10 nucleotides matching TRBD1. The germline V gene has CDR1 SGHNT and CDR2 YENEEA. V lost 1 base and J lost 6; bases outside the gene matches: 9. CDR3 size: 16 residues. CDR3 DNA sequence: TGTGCCAGCAGCTTAGGACATAGACAGGGGGCGACCGAGCAGTACTTC. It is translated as CASSLGHRQGATEQYF.

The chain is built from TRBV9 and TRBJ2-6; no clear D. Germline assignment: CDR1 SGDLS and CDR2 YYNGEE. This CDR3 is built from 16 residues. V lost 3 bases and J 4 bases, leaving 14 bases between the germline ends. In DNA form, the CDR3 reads TGTGCCAGCAGCGCGCACTTCGGAGTGGGGGCCAACGTCCTGACTTTC. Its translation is CASSAHFGVGANVLTF.

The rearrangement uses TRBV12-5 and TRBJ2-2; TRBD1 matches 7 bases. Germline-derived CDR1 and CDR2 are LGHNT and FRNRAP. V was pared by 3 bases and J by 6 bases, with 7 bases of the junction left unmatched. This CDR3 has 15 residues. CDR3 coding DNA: TGTGCTAGTGGTTTAGAGGGGGCGTGGGCCGGGGAGCTGTTTTTT. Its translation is CASGLEGAWAGELFF.

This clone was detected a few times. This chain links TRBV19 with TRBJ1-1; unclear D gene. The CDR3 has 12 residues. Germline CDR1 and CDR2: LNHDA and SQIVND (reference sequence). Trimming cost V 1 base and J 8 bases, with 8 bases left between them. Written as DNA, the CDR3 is TGTGCCAGTAGTATAGTCTCAGAGGAAGCTTTCTTT. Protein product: CASSIVSEEAFF. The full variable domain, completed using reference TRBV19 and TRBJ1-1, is DGGITQSPKYLFRKEGQNVTLSCEQNLNHDAMYWYRQDPGQGLRLIYYSQIVNDFQKGDIAEGYSVSREKKESFPLTVTSAQKNPTAFYLCASSIVSEEAFFGQGTRLTVV.

CDR3: CSVSAGADPPDSYTF. In DNA form, the CDR3 reads TGCAGCGTTTCTGCCGGGGCAGACCCCCCTGATTCTTACACCTTC. V and J are TRBV29-1 and TRBJ1-2; perhaps TRBD1 as D (5 bases). The V gene lost 5 bases and the J gene lost 11 bases, with 27 bases spanning the gap. This CDR3 is 15 amino acids long. The germline gives CDR1 SQVTM, CDR2 ANQGSEA.

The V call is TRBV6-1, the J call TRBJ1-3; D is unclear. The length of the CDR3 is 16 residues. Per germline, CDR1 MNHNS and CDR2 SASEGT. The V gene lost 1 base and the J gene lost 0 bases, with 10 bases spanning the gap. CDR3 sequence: CASSEDDGSSGNTIYF. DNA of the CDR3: TGTGCCAGCAGTGAAGACGACGGAAGCTCTGGAAACACCATATATTTT.

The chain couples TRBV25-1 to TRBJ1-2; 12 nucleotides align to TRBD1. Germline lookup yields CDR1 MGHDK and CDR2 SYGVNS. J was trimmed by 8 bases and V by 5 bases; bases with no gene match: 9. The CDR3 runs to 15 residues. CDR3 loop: CASSNPGQGAGGYTF. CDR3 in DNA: TGTGCCAGCAGTAACCCGGGACAGGGGGCTGGCGGCTACACCTTC.

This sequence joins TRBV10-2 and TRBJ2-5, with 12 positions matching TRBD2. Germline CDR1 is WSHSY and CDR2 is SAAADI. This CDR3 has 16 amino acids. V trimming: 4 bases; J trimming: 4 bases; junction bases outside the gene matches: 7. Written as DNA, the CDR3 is TGCGCCAGCAGTGGCGCCGGACTAGCGGGGCCAGAGACCCAGTACTTC. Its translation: CASSGAGLAGPETQYF.

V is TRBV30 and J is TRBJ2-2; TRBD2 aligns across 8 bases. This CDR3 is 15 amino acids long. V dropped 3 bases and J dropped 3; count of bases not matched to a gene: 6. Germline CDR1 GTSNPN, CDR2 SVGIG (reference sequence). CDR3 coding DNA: TGTGCCTGGAGCCGGGGACTAGGGGACACCGGGGAGCTGTTTTTT. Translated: CAWSRGLGDTGELFF.